This T cell receptor beta chain was found in a study of control samples from healthy donors and cancer patients. Looked up from germline, CDR1 is WSHSY and CDR2 is SAAADI. The CDR3 extends over 13 amino acids. The V gene end was trimmed by 6 bases and the J gene end by 2 bases; junction bases not matched to a gene: 3. Assay: immunoSEQ multiplex PCR; the TCRdb copy retains only in-frame clones and omits some. The repertoire has about 250,000 clones, over 70% of them found once; the top ten carry about an eighth. This clone has only a few counts. The rearrangement uses TRBV10-2 and TRBJ1-2, with 7 bases matching TRBD1. Sequenced: PBMCs. This receptor was obtained from a woman aged 55-70 years with lung cancer. CDR3 DNA: TGCGCCAGCAGCCAAGGGGGCAACTATGGCTACACCTTC. Amino acids: CASSQGGNYGYTF.